This T cell receptor (beta chain) was profiled in a study of T-cell reconstitution after alpha-beta-depleted transplantation in children. Study observations and caveats: Newly made T cells mostly supplied T-cell counts and diversity one year after transplant.

As for this clonotype: The antigen is undetermined.

The ends were cut back, 1 base at V and 3 bases at J, with 16 bases in the middle. The CDR3 has 17 residues. CDR1 SEHNR and CDR2 FQNEAQ come from the germline V gene (reference sequence). The TCRbeta library incorporated unique molecular identifiers. One entry per CDR3 protein, called by TCRdb with MiXCR from the PCR reads. The sample carries 90,000 to 100,000 distinct CDR3 sequences, 23% recorded once. The sequence derives from a boy aged 2 to 10 with acute lymphoblastic leukemia, due to receive a stem cell transplant. Here the sequenced sample was PBMCs, taken before TCRalphabeta/CD19-depleted stem cell transplant. The chain combines TRBV7-9 with TRBJ1-3; tentatively, D is TRBD1 (5 bases). The CDR3 spells CASSLESQGLIGNTIYF. The CDR3 nucleotides are TGTGCCAGCAGCTTAGAGTCTCAGGGTCTGATTGGAAACACCATATATTTT.